Here is one T cell receptor beta chain with its context. The data belong to a study of PD-L1 blockade in urothelial cancer. At the level of the study: Analysis of blood occurred 3 weeks (second dose) and 6 weeks after treatment start.

This CDR3 comprises 17 residues. The repertoire was sequenced with immunoSEQ multiplex PCR; TCRdb's copy has only in-frame clones and lacks some. The sample lists 70,000 to 90,000 clones; around 80% were seen once. The sample in question was PBMCs, obtained around atezolizumab (anti-PD-L1) treatment. This rearrangement joins TRBV21-1 to TRBJ2-2; TRBD1 was called by the table and not checked on the DNA. TRBV21-1 is designated a pseudogene. The TCR was taken from a man in his 70s with urothelial cancer. The CDR3 here is CASTNRDRGPNTGELFF. Written as DNA, the CDR3 is TGTGCCAGCACCAACCGGGACAGGGGGCCAAACACCGGGGAGCTGTTTTTT.